This TCR beta chain was identified in a study of graft-versus-host responses after intestinal transplantation. Notes on the study in general: Allografts from individuals with graft-donor T cell macrochimerism displayed high graft-versus-host to host-versus-graft clonal ratios. Recipient marrow harbored GvH clones, some of which surfaced first in ileum or blood.

TCRdb's copy holds only in-frame clones and misses some; the assay was immunoSEQ multiplex PCR. Among over 9,000 clones, about 95% were seen once, and the ten largest hold around 15%. CDR1 is SGDLS, CDR2 YYNGEE, per germline. V gave up 2 bases and J gave up 0 bases, with 12 bases separating them. This CDR3 spans 16 amino acids. To note about this clone: The antigen is not known.

Marrow after transplant was taken from the posterior iliac crest or another site. The chain recombines TRBV9 with TRBJ2-1; D possibly matches TRBD1 or TRBD2 (6 bases each). This TCR came from a human patient who received an intestinal transplant, so some T cells may come from the graft donor. Here the sequenced sample was bone marrow, taken 521 days after intestinal transplantation. The CDR3 DNA is TGTGCCAGCAGCGTCGGAGGGGGAATCTCCTACAATGAGCAGTTCTTC. Translated: CASSVGGGISYNEQFF.